Presented here are 27 T cell receptor beta chains from one specimen sequenced in a study of T cells in Graves' hyperthyroidism and ophthalmopathy. Amplification yielded TCR beta CDR3 regions, with RNA transcripts as the source. The TCR CDR3 first-round RT-PCR relied on the HTBI primer set. One entry per CDR3 protein, called by TCRdb with MiXCR from the multiplex PCR reads. The sample holds 550,000 to 650,000 distinct CDR3 sequences, about 15% seen once. The specimen sequenced was blood. These receptors originate from a woman in her thirties with Graves' hyperthyroidism that later progressed to Graves' ophthalmopathy.

The chain joins TRBV29-1 to TRBJ2-1; 10 nucleotides match TRBD2. V lost 3 bases, J lost 6 bases, and 14 bases stayed unmatched. The CDR3 runs 17 residues. Germline CDR1 is SQVTM and CDR2 is ANQGSEA. The CDR3 loop is CSVEFASGSTLGNEQFF. The CDR3 coding sequence is TGCAGCGTTGAGTTCGCTAGCGGGAGTACATTAGGCAATGAGCAGTTCTTC.

This clonotype was seen ten or more times. V is TRBV27 and J is TRBJ2-3, with 7 positions matching TRBD2. Trimming at V came to 5 bases and at J to 7 bases, leaving 27 bases not matched to a gene. The germline V gene encodes CDR1 MNHEY and CDR2 SMNVEV (reference sequence). CDR3 size: 20 residues. CDR3 in amino acids: CASSQTAGSSGEGGPYTQYF. In nucleotides, the CDR3 is TGTGCCAGCAGTCAAACCGCAGGGAGCTCCGGCGAGGGAGGGCCATATACGCAGTATTTT.

This clonotype showed up many times. The rearrangement links TRBV3-1 to TRBJ2-7; D uncertain. V lost 1 base and J lost 3, with 7 bases in between. The CDR3 loop spans 13 amino acids. CDR1 and CDR2 from the germline V gene are LGHDT and YNNKEL (reference sequence). The CDR3 nucleotides are TGTGCCAGCAGCCAAGCCCGAGTCTACGAGCAGTACTTC. It is translated as CASSQARVYEQYF.

This clonotype was seen ten or more times. The chain is built from TRBV3-1 and TRBJ2-7, with TRBD2 identical over 7 bases. CDR1 LGHDT and CDR2 YNNKEL come from the germline V gene (reference sequence). This CDR3 region has 16 residues. V was clipped by 0 bases and J by 2 bases; unmatched bases: 7. The CDR3 region has the DNA TGTGCCAGCAGCCAAGAGTTACTAGCGATTACCTACGAGCAGTACTTC. As protein: CASSQELLAITYEQYF.

The chain has TRBV19 and TRBJ2-7, with TRBD2 matching 8 bases. Trimming at V came to 5 bases and at J to 4 bases, leaving 10 bases not matched to a gene. CDR1 and CDR2 from the germline V gene are LNHDA and SQIVND (reference sequence). CDR3 length: 15 amino acids. The CDR3 region is CASSPSAGGGYEQYF. CDR3 sequence (DNA): TGTGCCAGTAGTCCCAGCGCGGGGGGCGGGTACGAGCAGTACTTC.

This clonotype was seen ten or more times. This rearrangement joins TRBV7-8 to TRBJ2-1; D perhaps matches TRBD1 (6 bases). The CDR3 covers 16 residues. The ends were cut back, 5 bases at V and 5 bases at J, with 19 bases in the middle. Germline V gene sequence: CDR1 SGHVS, CDR2 FQNEAQ. The DNA of the CDR3 is TGTGCCAGCAGCCCCAGGGGATCGGACCTCGACAATGAGCAGTTCTTC. Translation: CASSPRGSDLDNEQFF.

For this clonotype: Given a much more abundant clone one base away, this may be a read error. V and J are TRBV13 and TRBJ2-5, with D possibly being TRBD2 (5 bases). CDR1 is PRHDT, CDR2 FYEKMQ, per germline (reference sequence). The V and J ends lost 5 bases and 2 bases respectively, with 12 bases between them. This CDR3 has 14 residues. This chain's CDR3 is CASSLLTTQETQYF. In DNA, the CDR3 is TGTGCCAGCAGCCTTTTGACTACTCAAGAGACCCAGTACTTC. Looking up the rest from reference TRBV13 and TRBJ2-5 gives the full variable domain: AAGVIQSPRHLIKEKRETATLKCYPIPRHDTVYWYQQGPGQDPQFLISFYEKMQSDKGSIPDRFSAQQFSDYHSELNMSSLELGDSALYFCASSLLTTQETQYFGPGTRLLVL.

This clonotype occurred a few times. The chain joins TRBV24-1 to TRBJ2-3; TRBD2 agrees at 14 bases. There are 18 residues in the CDR3. The J segment lost 1 base and the V segment lost 4 bases, leaving 6 bases of the junction unmatched. The V gene's germline CDR1 is KGHDR and CDR2 SFDVKD. The CDR3 reads CATSDFGTSGSGTDTQYF. CDR3 coding DNA: TGTGCCACCAGTGACTTCGGGACTAGCGGGAGCGGCACAGATACGCAGTATTTT.

This clonotype was recorded at least ten times. The chain joins TRBV20-1 to TRBJ2-1; 7 nucleotides align to TRBD1. J was trimmed by 10 bases and V by 6 bases; bases with no gene match: 12. This CDR3 contains 13 residues. In germline, CDR1 is DFQATT, CDR2 SNEGSKA (reference sequence). The CDR3 DNA reads as TGCAGTGCAGAAAGACAGGGCCCGGGCGAGCAGTTCTTC. The encoded protein is CSAERQGPGEQFF.

This clonotype has more than one count but fewer than ten. The rearrangement links TRBV6-1 to TRBJ2-1, with a weak D call TRBD1 (6 bases). Trimming shortened V by 3 bases and J by 0 bases, and 12 bases separated the two germline ends. From germline, CDR1 is MNHNS and CDR2 SASEGT. The CDR3 spans 16 residues. The CDR3 is CASSDVGQSSYNEQFF. DNA for the CDR3: TGTGCCAGCAGTGACGTTGGACAGAGCTCCTACAATGAGCAGTTCTTC.

Of note for this clonotype: A single base separates this from a much larger clone, so it may be a read error. The V call is TRBV29-1, the J call TRBJ2-1, with D hard to call. Germline lookup yields CDR1 SQVTM and CDR2 ANQGSEA. This CDR3 comprises 10 residues. The CDR3: CSARPNERFF. CDR3 in DNA: TGCAGCGCCCGACCAAATGAGCGGTTCTTC.

The V gene is TRBV4-2, the J gene TRBJ2-4, with D possibly being TRBD2 (6 bases). The CDR3 loop spans 15 amino acids. The V gene's germline CDR1 is LGHNA and CDR2 YNFKEQ. Trimming removed 10 bases from V and 1 base from J, with 17 bases in between. CDR3 nucleotides: TGTGCCACCGGGGGACCCTCTGAGGCCAAAAACATTCAGTACTTC. Protein sequence: CATGGPSEAKNIQYF.

There are many counts of this clonotype. The J gene is TRBJ1-1, the V gene TRBV20-1; possible D gene TRBD1, 5 bases. The CDR3 loop spans 14 amino acids. The V end was cut by 6 bases, the J end by 3 bases, with 17 bases between. CDR1 is DFQATT, CDR2 SNEGSKA, per germline (reference sequence). CDR3 bases: TGCAGTGCCCCCGGGACGGCGACGGACACTGAAGCTTTCTTT. Its protein product is CSAPGTATDTEAFF.

This clonotype came up many times. The chain carries TRBV6-2 or TRBV6-3 and TRBJ1-2; D is uncertain. V lost 2 bases and J lost 8, with 12 bases in between. Germline CDR1 is MNHEY and CDR2 is SVGEGT. The CDR3 length is 13 residues. For the CDR3, the DNA is TGTGCCAGCAGTTACGTGGTTTTGAGCGGCTACACCTTC. Protein: CASSYVVLSGYTF.

This clonotype was observed many times. For the CDR3, the DNA is TGTGCCAGCAGTTCCGGGACAGACTTTTATGGCTACACCTTC. This gives the protein CASSSGTDFYGYTF. This chain uses TRBV6-5 with TRBJ1-2; 7 bases are a match to TRBD1. The CDR3 spans 14 residues. The J segment lost 5 bases and the V segment lost 4 bases, leaving 7 bases of the junction unmatched. Germline CDR1 is MNHEY and CDR2 is SVGAGI.

This clonotype was seen ten or more times. V gene TRBV25-1 combines with J gene TRBJ1-2; D uncertain. Germline V gene sequence: CDR1 MGHDK, CDR2 SYGVNS. The CDR3 loop spans 14 amino acids. With 2 bases removed from V and 0 bases from J, the gap between germline ends came to 7 bases. The CDR3 is CASSEHLANYGYTF. CDR3 nucleotides: TGTGCCAGCAGTGAACACCTCGCTAACTATGGCTACACCTTC.

This clonotype was seen many times. The rearrangement joins TRBV6-5 to TRBJ2-2, with 9 positions matching TRBD1. V was clipped by 0 bases and J by 1 base; unmatched bases: 3. This CDR3 is 17 amino acids long. The germline V gene has CDR1 MNHEY and CDR2 SVGAGI. The CDR3 nucleotides read TGTGCCAGCAGTTACTCGAGGGGACAGGGGAACACCGGGGAGCTGTTTTTT. Its protein is CASSYSRGQGNTGELFF.

This clonotype ranks as medium-sized. The gene calls are TRBV27 and TRBJ1-1, with D unresolved. Deletions cut 6 bases from V and 1 base from J, with 15 bases between. This CDR3 spans 15 amino acids. The germline gives CDR1 MNHEY, CDR2 SMNVEV (reference sequence). The chain's CDR3 is CASSLSDQSNTEAFF. In DNA form, the CDR3 reads TGTGCCAGCAGCCTATCGGACCAGTCGAACACTGAAGCTTTCTTT.

There are many counts of this clonotype. This sequence joins TRBV5-5 and TRBJ2-5; possibly TRBD1 or TRBD2 for D (5 bases each). This CDR3 spans 14 amino acids. The germline V gene encodes CDR1 SGHKS and CDR2 YYEKEE (reference sequence). Trimming took 3 bases from V and 5 from J, leaving 14 bases between them. The CDR3 is CASSSQGSGETQYF. DNA of the CDR3: TGTGCCAGCAGCTCCCAGGGCTCGGGGGAGACCCAGTACTTC.

This clonotype showed up just a few times. The chain recombines TRBV11-3 with TRBJ2-7, with D maybe TRBD1 (6 bases). V was cut by 0 bases and J by 6 bases, with 15 bases left in between. The germline V gene has CDR1 SGHNT and CDR2 YENEEA. The length of the CDR3 is 15 residues. The CDR3 sequence: CASSLEAAGAFEQYF. As DNA, the CDR3 is TGTGCCAGCAGCTTAGAGGCTGCAGGGGCCTTCGAGCAGTACTTC.

This clonotype was seen a single time. The V gene is TRBV28, the J gene TRBJ2-3, with D maybe TRBD2 (5 bases). Germline CDR1 reads MDHEN; CDR2 reads SYDVKM. Trimming cost V 6 bases and J 4 bases, with 14 bases left between them. The CDR3 extends over 14 amino acids. The CDR3 sequence is CASSLPASPDTQYF. The CDR3 DNA follows: TGTGCCAGCAGCCTCCCAGCTAGCCCAGATACGCAGTATTTT.

The CDR3 region is CSAPPGAGTDTQYF. The DNA for the CDR3 is TGCAGTGCTCCCCCCGGCGCTGGAACAGATACGCAGTATTTT. The chain combines TRBV20-1 with TRBJ2-3; no reliable D call. The CDR3 runs 14 residues. Germline V lookup: CDR1 DFQATT, CDR2 SNEGSKA (reference sequence). Trimming pared 5 bases from V and 3 bases from J, leaving 15 bases between.

This clonotype was detected a few times. V usage is TRBV9 and J usage is TRBJ2-7; 7 bases align to TRBD2. The CDR3 consists of 15 residues. The V gene's germline CDR1 is SGDLS and CDR2 YYNGEE. V was pared by 2 bases and J by 0 bases, with 5 bases of the junction left unmatched. The DNA for the CDR3 is TGTGCCAGCAGCGTTAGAGAGCGGGACTCCTACGAGCAGTACTTC. Amino acid sequence: CASSVRERDSYEQYF.

Of note for this clonotype: The junction differs from germline at one of its ends, possibly a read error. The CDR3: CANSYTPDSYGYTF. CDR3 nucleotides: TGTGCCAACAGTTATACCCCGGATAGCTATGGCTACACCTTC. The rearrangement uses TRBV6-2 or TRBV6-3 and TRBJ1-2; D unresolved. The length of the CDR3 is 14 residues. CDR1 MNHEY and CDR2 SVGEGT come from the germline V gene.

This clonotype was counted at least ten times. The chain couples TRBV6-2 or TRBV6-3 to TRBJ1-5, with D possibly being TRBD1 (5 bases). The CDR3 has 15 residues. Trimming removed 5 bases at V and 0 bases at J, with 11 bases between. CDR1 is MNHEY and CDR2 is SVGEGT in the germline V gene. The CDR3 DNA reads TGTGCCAGCAGTAGAGACAGAGATAGCAATCAGCCCCAGCATTTT. Translation: CASSRDRDSNQPQHF.

There are many counts of this clonotype. The chain couples TRBV12-3 or TRBV12-4 to TRBJ2-5; unclear D gene. V lost 2 bases and J 2 bases, leaving 15 bases between the germline ends. CDR3 length: 16 residues. This CDR3 reads CASSLNPLARQETQYF. Written as DNA, the CDR3 is TGTGCCAGCAGTTTAAATCCCCTCGCCAGGCAAGAGACCCAGTACTTC.

This clonotype was counted ten times or more. The rearrangement links TRBV27 to TRBJ1-2, with D perhaps matching TRBD1 (5 bases). This CDR3 is 16 amino acids long. Germline values: CDR1 MNHEY, CDR2 SMNVEV (reference sequence). The ends were cut back, 0 bases at V and 7 bases at J, with 18 bases in the middle. CDR3 protein: CASSLSLSTSGAGYTF. CDR3 nucleotide sequence: TGTGCCAGCAGTTTATCGCTTTCCACGAGTGGGGCTGGCTACACCTTC.